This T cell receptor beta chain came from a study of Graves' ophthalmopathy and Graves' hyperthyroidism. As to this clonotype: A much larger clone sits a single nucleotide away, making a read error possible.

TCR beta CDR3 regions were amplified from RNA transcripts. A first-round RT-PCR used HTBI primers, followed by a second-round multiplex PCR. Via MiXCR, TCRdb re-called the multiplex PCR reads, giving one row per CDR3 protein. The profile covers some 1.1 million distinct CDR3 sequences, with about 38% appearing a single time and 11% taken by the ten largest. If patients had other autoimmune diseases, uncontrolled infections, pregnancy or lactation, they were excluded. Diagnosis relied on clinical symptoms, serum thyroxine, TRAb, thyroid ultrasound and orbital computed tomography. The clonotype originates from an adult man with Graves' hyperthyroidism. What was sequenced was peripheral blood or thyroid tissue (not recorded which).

The CDR3 region is CSARGFGQASNQPQHF. The CDR3 nucleotides read TGCAGTGCTAGAGGGTTCGGGCAGGCCTCCAATCAGCCCCAGCATTTT. The chain is built from TRBV20-1 and TRBJ1-5; D call uncertain. The V end lost 1 base, the J end lost 3 bases, and 16 bases lay between the germline ends. Per the germline V gene, CDR1 is DFQATT and CDR2 is SNEGSKA (reference sequence). CDR3 length: 16 residues.